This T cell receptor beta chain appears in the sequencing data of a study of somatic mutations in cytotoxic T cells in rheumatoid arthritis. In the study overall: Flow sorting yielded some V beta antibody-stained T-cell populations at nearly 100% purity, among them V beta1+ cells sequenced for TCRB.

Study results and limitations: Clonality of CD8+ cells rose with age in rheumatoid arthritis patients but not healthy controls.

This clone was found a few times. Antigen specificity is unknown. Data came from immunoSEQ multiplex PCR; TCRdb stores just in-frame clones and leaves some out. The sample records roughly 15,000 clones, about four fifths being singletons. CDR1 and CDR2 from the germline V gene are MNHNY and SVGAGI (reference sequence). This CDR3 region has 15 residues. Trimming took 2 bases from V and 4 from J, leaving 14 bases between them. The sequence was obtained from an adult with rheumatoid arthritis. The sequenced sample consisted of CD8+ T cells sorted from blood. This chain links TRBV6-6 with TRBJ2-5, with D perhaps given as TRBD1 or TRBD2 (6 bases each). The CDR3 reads CASSYKVGGGETQYF. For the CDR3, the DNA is TGTGCCAGCAGTTACAAAGTCGGAGGGGGAGAGACCCAGTACTTC.